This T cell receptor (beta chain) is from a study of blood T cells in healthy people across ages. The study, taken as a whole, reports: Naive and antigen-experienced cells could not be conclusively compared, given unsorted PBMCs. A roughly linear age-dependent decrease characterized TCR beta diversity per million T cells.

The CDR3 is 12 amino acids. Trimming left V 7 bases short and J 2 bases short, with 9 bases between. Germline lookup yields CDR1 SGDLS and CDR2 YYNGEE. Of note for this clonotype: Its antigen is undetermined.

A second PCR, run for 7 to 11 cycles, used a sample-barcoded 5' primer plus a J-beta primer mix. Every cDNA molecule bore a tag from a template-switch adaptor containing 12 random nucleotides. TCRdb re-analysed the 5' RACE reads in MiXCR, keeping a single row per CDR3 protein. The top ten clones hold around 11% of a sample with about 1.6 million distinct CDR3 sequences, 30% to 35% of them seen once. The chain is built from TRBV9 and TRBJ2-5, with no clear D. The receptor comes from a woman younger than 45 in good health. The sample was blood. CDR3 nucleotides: TGTGCCAGCGGGATGGGGCAAGAGACCCAGTACTTC. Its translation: CASGMGQETQYF.